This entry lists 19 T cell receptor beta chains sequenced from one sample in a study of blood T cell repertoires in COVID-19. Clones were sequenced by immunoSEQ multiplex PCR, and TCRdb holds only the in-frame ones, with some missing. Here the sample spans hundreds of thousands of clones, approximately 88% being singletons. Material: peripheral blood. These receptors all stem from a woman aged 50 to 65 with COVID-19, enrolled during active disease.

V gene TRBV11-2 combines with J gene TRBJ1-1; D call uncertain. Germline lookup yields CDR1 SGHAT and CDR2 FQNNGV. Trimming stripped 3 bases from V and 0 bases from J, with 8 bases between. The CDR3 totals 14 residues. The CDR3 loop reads CASSFLNMNTEAFF. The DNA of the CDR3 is TGTGCCAGCAGCTTTCTTAACATGAACACTGAAGCTTTCTTT.

CDR3 nucleotides: TGCGCCAGCACCTTAGACAGGGGGCAACTTGACTATGGCTACACCTTC. Translating gives CASTLDRGQLDYGYTF. The J gene is TRBJ1-2, the V gene TRBV23-1; 10 positions agree with TRBD1. TRBV23-1 is reported as an ORF; its role is uncertain. The CDR3 runs to 16 residues. J was trimmed by 3 bases and V by 7 bases; bases with no gene match: 11.

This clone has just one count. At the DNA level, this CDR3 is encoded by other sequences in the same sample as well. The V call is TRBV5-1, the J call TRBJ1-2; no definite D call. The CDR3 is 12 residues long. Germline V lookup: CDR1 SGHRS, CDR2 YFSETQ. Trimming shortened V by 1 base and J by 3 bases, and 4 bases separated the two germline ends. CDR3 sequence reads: CASSLTDYGYTF. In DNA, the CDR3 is TGCGCCAGCAGCTTGACAGACTATGGCTACACCTTC.

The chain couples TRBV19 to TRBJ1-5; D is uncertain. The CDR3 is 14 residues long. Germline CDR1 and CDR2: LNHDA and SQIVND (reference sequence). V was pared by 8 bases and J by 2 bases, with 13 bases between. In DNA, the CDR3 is TGTGCCAGTGGCGTAGTCCAGGGCAATCAGCCCCAGCATTTT. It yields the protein CASGVVQGNQPQHF.

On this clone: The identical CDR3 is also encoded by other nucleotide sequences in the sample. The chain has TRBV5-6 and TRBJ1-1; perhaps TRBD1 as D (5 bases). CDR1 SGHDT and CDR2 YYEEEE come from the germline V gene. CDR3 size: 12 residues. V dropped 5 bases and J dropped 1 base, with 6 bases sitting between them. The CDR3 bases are TGTGCCAGCAGTAGGGGGAACACTGAAGCTTTCTTT. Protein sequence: CASSRGNTEAFF.

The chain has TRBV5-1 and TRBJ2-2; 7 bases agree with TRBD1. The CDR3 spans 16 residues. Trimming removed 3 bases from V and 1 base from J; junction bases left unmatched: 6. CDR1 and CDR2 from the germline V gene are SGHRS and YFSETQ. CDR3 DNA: TGCGCCAGCAGCTCCCAGACAGGGCAGAACACCGGGGAGCTGTTTTTT. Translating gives CASSSQTGQNTGELFF.

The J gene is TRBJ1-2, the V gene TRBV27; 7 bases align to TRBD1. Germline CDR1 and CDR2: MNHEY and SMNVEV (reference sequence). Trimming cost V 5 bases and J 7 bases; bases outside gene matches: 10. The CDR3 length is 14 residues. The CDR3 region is CASSPDRVRFGYTF. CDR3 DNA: TGTGCCAGCAGTCCAGACAGGGTTCGATTTGGCTACACCTTC.

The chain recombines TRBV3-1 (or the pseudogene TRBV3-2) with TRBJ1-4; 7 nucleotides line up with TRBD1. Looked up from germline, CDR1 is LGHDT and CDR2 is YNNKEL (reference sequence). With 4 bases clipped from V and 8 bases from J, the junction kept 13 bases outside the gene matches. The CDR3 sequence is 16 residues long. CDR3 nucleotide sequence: TGTGCCAGCAGCCCGAGGGGCTCCGGGACAGCAGAAAAACTGTTTTTT. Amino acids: CASSPRGSGTAEKLFF.

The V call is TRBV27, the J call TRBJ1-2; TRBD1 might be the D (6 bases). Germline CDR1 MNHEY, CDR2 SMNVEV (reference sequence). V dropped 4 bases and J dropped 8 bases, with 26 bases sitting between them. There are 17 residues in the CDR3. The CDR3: CASSSYEGEKKVGGYTF. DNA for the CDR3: TGTGCCAGCAGTTCATACGAGGGGGAGAAGAAGGTGGGGGGCTACACCTTC.

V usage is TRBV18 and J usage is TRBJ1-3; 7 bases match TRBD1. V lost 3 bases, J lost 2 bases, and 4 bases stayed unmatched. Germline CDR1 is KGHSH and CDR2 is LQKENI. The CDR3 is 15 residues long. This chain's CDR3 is CASSPGTATGNTIYF. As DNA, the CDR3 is TGTGCCAGCTCACCCGGGACAGCTACTGGAAACACCATATATTTT.

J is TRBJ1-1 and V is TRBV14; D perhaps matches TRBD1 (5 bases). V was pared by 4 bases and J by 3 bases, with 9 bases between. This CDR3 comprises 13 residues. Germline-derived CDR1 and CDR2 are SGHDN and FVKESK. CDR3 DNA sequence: TGTGCCAGCAGCCGGACAACTGACACTGAAGCTTTCTTT. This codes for CASSRTTDTEAFF.

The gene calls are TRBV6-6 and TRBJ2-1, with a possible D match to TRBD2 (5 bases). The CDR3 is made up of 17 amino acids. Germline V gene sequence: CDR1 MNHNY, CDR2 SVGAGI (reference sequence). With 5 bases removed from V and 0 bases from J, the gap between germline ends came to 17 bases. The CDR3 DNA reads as TGTGCCAGCAGTCGGCTACAAACGGGAAGCTCCTACAATGAGCAGTTCTTC. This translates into CASSRLQTGSSYNEQFF.

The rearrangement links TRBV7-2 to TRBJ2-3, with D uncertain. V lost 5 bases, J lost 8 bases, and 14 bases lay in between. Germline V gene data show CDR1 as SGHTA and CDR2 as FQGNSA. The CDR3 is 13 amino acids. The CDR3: CASSRTTSGTQYF. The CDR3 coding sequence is TGTGCCAGCAGCCGCACTACTTCTGGTACGCAGTATTTT.

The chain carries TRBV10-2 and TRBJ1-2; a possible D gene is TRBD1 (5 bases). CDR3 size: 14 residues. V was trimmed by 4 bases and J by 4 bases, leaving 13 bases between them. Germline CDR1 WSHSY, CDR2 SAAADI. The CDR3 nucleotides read TGCGCCAGCAGTGTTAGGGGAATTATCTATGGCTACACCTTC. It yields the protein CASSVRGIIYGYTF.

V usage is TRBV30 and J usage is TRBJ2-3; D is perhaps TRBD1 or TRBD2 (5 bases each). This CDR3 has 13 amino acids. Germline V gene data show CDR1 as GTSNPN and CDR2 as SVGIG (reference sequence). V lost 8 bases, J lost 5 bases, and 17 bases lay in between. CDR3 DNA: TGTGCCGGGACCCCTCTCGCGAGAGATACGCAGTATTTT. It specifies CAGTPLARDTQYF.

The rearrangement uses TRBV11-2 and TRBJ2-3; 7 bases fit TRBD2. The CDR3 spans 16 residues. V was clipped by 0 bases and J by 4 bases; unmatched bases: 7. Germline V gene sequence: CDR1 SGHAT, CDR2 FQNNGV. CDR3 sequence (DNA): TGTGCCAGCAGCTTAGATGCCGGGACTAATTCAGATACGCAGTATTTT. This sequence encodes CASSLDAGTNSDTQYF. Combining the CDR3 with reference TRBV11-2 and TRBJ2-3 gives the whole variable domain EAGVAQSPRYKIIEKRQSVAFWCNPISGHATLYWYQQILGQGPKLLIQFQNNGVVDDSQLPKDRFSAERLKGVDSTLKIQPAKLEDSAVYLCASSLDAGTNSDTQYFGPGTRLTVL.

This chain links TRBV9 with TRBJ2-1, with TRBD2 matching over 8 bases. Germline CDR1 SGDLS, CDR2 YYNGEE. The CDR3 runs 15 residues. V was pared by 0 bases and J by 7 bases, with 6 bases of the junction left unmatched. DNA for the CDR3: TGTGCCAGCAGCGTAGCGGGGGGGCTCCGGAATGAGCAGTTCTTC. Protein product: CASSVAGGLRNEQFF.

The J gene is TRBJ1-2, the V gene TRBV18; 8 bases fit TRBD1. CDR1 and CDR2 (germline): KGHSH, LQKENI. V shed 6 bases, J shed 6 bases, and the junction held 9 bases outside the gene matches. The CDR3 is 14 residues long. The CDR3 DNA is TGTGCCAGCTCCGCGACAGGGGCGGACCATGGCTACACCTTC. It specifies CASSATGADHGYTF.

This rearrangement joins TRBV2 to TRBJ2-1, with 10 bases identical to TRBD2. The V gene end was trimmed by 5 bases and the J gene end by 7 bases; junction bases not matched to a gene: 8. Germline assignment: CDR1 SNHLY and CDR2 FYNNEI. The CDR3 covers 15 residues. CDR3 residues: CASSTAGGLGNEQFF. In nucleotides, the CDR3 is TGTGCCAGCAGTACAGCGGGGGGGCTAGGAAATGAGCAGTTCTTC. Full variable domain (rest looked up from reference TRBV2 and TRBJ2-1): EPEVTQTPSHQVTQMGQEVILRCVPISNHLYFYWYRQILGQKVEFLVSFYNNEISEKSEIFDDQFSVERPDGSNFTLKIRSTKLEDSAMYFCASSTAGGLGNEQFFGPGTRLTVL.